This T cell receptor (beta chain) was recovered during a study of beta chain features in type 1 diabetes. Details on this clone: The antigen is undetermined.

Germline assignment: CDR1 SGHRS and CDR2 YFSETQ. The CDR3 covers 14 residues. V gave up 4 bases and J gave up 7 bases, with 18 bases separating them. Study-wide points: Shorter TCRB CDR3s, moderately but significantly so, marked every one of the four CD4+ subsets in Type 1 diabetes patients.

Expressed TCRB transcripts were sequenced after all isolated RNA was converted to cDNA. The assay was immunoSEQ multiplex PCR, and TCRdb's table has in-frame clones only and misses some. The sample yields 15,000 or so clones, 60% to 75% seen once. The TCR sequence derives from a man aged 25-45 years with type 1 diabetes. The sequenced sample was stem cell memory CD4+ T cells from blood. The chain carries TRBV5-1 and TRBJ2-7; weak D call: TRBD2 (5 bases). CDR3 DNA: TGCGCCAGCAGCGCCGCCGGTTCCCCGGGGGAGCAGTACTTC. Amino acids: CASSAAGSPGEQYF.